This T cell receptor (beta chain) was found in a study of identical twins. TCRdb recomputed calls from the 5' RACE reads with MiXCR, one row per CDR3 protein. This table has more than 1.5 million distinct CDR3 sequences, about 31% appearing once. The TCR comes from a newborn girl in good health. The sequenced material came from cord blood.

The CDR3 spells CSARDASGRAPYNEQYF. The DNA of the CDR3 is TGCAGTGCTAGAGATGCTAGCGGGAGGGCCCCCTACAATGAGCAGTACTTC. The chain combines TRBV20-1 with TRBJ2-1, with 12 bases lining up with TRBD2. The tail of the sequence fits TRBJ2-7 better, so the J call may be wrong. Germline-derived CDR1 and CDR2 are DFQATT and SNEGSKA (reference sequence). The CDR3 totals 17 residues.